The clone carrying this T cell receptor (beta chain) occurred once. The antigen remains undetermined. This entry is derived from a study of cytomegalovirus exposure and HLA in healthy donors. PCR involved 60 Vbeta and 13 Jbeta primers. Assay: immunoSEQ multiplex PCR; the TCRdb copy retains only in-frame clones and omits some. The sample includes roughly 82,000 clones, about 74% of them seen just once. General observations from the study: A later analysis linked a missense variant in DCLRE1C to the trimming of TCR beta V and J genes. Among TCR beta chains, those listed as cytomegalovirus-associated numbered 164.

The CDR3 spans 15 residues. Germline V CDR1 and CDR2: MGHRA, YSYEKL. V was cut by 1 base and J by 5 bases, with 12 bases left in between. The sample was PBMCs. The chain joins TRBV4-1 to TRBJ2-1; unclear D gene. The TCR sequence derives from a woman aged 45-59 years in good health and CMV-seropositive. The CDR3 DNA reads TGCGCCAGCAGCCAAGGCCTCACAAGTAACAATGAGCAGTTCTTC. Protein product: CASSQGLTSNNEQFF.